The 18 T cell receptor beta chains below were found in one sample sequenced in a study of blood T cell repertoires in COVID-19. Only in-frame clones appear in the TCRdb table, and some are missing; sequencing was by immunoSEQ multiplex PCR. The sample includes about 250,000 clones, 89% of them seen just once. Sample: peripheral blood. Source of these receptors: a woman aged 40 to 49 who had recovered from COVID-19.

This clone was seen just once. The chain is built from TRBV10-3 and TRBJ2-7, with D hard to call. Per germline, CDR1 ENHRY and CDR2 SYGVKD. This CDR3 contains 12 residues. V lost 2 bases and J 3 bases, leaving 5 bases between the germline ends. CDR3: CAISENIYEQYF. The DNA for the CDR3 is TGTGCCATCAGTGAGAATATCTACGAGCAGTACTTC.

The V call is TRBV7-9, the J call TRBJ2-1; weak D call: TRBD2 (5 bases). There are 14 residues in the CDR3. Trimming took 5 bases from V and 3 from J, leaving 11 bases between them. Germline V CDR1 and CDR2: SEHNR, FQNEAQ (reference sequence). DNA of the CDR3: TGTGCCAGCAGCAAAAGCCGGGACTACAATGAGCAGTTCTTC. Its translation: CASSKSRDYNEQFF.

V usage is TRBV2 and J usage is TRBJ1-1; D gene uncertain. With 5 bases removed from V and 3 bases from J, the gap between germline ends came to 10 bases. CDR1 and CDR2 (germline): SNHLY, FYNNEI. The CDR3 sequence is 13 residues long. CDR3 DNA: TGTGCCAGCAGTCTCCAGGTTTACACTGAAGCTTTCTTT. Translated: CASSLQVYTEAFF.

The rearrangement joins TRBV24-1 to TRBJ2-5; TRBD2 aligns across 14 bases. V was clipped by 6 bases and J by 5 bases; unmatched bases: 7. The CDR3 has 16 residues. Germline V gene lookup returns CDR1 KGHDR and CDR2 SFDVKD. CDR3: CATSRGLAGEVETQYF. Here the CDR3 DNA reads TGTGCCACCAGTCGGGGACTAGCGGGAGAGGTGGAGACCCAGTACTTC.

The chain uses TRBV4-3 and TRBJ2-2, with TRBD1 as a possible D gene (5 bases). The V end was cut by 0 bases, the J end by 5 bases, with 10 bases between. The CDR3 totals 15 residues. The germline V gene has CDR1 LGHNA and CDR2 YSLEER. CDR3: CASSQDRARTGELFF. The CDR3 nucleotides are TGCGCCAGCAGCCAAGACAGGGCCAGGACCGGGGAGCTGTTTTTT.

DNA for the CDR3: TGCGCCAGCAGTACCCGCGTTGTTGAGCAGTTCTTC. Translation gives CASSTRVVEQFF. The chain recombines TRBV23-1 with TRBJ2-1; D not certain. TRBV23-1 has ORF status, its function being uncertain. There are 12 residues in the CDR3. V was cut by 5 bases and J by 9 bases, with 11 bases left in between.

The chain combines TRBV4-3 with TRBJ2-1; perhaps TRBD1 as D (6 bases). Trimming pared 0 bases from V and 2 bases from J, leaving 8 bases between. Germline CDR1 and CDR2: LGHNA and YSLEER. CDR3 size: 15 residues. CDR3 sequence: CASSQEGGPYNEQFF. The CDR3 coding sequence is TGCGCCAGCAGCCAAGAAGGGGGTCCCTACAATGAGCAGTTCTTC.

The rearrangement links TRBV5-6 to TRBJ2-7, with D perhaps matching TRBD1 (6 bases). V lost 4 bases to trimming and J lost 4 bases, with 18 bases between them. The germline V gene encodes CDR1 SGHDT and CDR2 YYEEEE. CDR3 length equals 15 residues. The CDR3: CASSRNRVGWYEQYF. In DNA, the CDR3 is TGTGCCAGCAGCCGCAACAGGGTTGGTTGGTACGAGCAGTACTTC.

V usage is TRBV30 and J usage is TRBJ1-3, with D tentatively TRBD1 (5 bases). Looked up from germline, CDR1 is GTSNPN and CDR2 is SVGIG (reference sequence). This CDR3 contains 13 residues. Between the trimmed V and J ends, which lost 3 bases and 0 bases, there was a span of 6 bases. The CDR3 sequence: CAWRGGSGNTIYF. CDR3 DNA: TGTGCCTGGAGGGGGGGCTCTGGAAACACCATATATTTT.

CDR3: CAWSGRESSYNEQFF. The CDR3 DNA reads as TGTGCCTGGAGTGGGAGGGAGTCGTCCTACAATGAGCAGTTCTTC. This chain joins TRBV30 and TRBJ2-1; D possibly corresponds to TRBD2 (6 bases). Germline values: CDR1 GTSNPN, CDR2 SVGIG (reference sequence). Trimming removed 1 base from V and 1 base from J, with 11 bases in between. CDR3 size: 15 residues.

For the CDR3, the DNA is TGTGCCAGCAGCGTTCAGGGGTCAGGCGAGCAGTACGTC. Amino acids: CASSVQGSGEQYV. The gene calls are TRBV5-6 and TRBJ2-7, with D tentatively TRBD1 (6 bases). The CDR3 sequence is 13 residues long. Germline V CDR1 and CDR2: SGHDT, YYEEEE. Trimming took 4 bases from V and 6 from J, leaving 14 bases between them.

The chain links TRBV27 to TRBJ2-6; D remains unclear. CDR1 is MNHEY and CDR2 is SMNVEV in the germline V gene (reference sequence). The CDR3 length is 15 residues. V was trimmed by 7 bases and J by 0 bases, leaving 10 bases between them. As DNA, the CDR3 is TGTGCCAGCACCCAGGCCGACTCTGGGGCCAACGTCCTGACTTTC. It yields the protein CASTQADSGANVLTF. Complete variable domain (other parts from reference TRBV27 and TRBJ2-6): EAQVTQNPRYLITVTGKKLTVTCSQNMNHEYMSWYRQDPGLGLRQIYYSMNVEVTDKGDVPEGYKVSRKEKRNFPLILESPSPNQTSLYFCASTQADSGANVLTFGAGSRLTVL.

V gene TRBV28 combines with J gene TRBJ1-2; 7 bases map to TRBD1. Trimming removed 8 bases from V and 4 bases from J; junction bases left unmatched: 16. Germline lookup yields CDR1 MDHEN and CDR2 SYDVKM. This CDR3 has 16 amino acids. The CDR3 region is CASLEGTGAQLYGYTF. The CDR3 bases are TGTGCCAGCCTCGAGGGAACAGGGGCTCAACTCTATGGCTACACCTTC.

V and J are TRBV30 and TRBJ1-6, with no clear D. The CDR3 length is 13 residues. The V end was cut by 8 bases, the J end by 9 bases, with 17 bases between. Germline loops: CDR1 GTSNPN, CDR2 SVGIG (reference sequence). The CDR3 is CAVGRERVSPLHF. The CDR3, as DNA: TGTGCCGTGGGCCGGGAAAGGGTTTCACCCCTCCACTTT.

The CDR3 loop is CSVEVALGYGYTF. CDR3 DNA: TGCAGCGTTGAAGTCGCCCTAGGCTATGGCTACACCTTC. This chain connects TRBV29-1 to TRBJ1-2; unclear D gene. The CDR3 is 13 residues long. V lost 1 base and J 4 bases, leaving 10 bases between the germline ends. CDR1 and CDR2 (germline): SQVTM, ANQGSEA.

The chain employs TRBV9 and TRBJ1-1, with D possibly TRBD1 on 5 matching bases. CDR3 length: 13 amino acids. Germline loops: CDR1 SGDLS, CDR2 YYNGEE. V gave up 7 bases and J gave up 4 bases, with 14 bases separating them. The CDR3 region has the DNA TGTGCCAGCCGCGGGGCGGGTAGCACTGAAGCTTTCTTT. Translated: CASRGAGSTEAFF. Full variable domain (rest looked up from reference TRBV9 and TRBJ1-1): DSGVTQTPKHLITATGQRVTLRCSPRSGDLSVYWYQQSLDQGLQFLIQYYNGEERAKGNILERFSAQQFPDLHSELNLSSLELGDSALYFCASRGAGSTEAFFGQGTRLTVV.

The rearrangement joins TRBV24-1 to TRBJ1-1, with 9 bases lining up with TRBD1. The CDR3 spans 13 residues. Unmatched junction bases numbered 8, after V lost 6 bases and J lost 10 bases. CDR1 is KGHDR, CDR2 SFDVKD, per germline. The CDR3 nucleotides are TGTGCCACCAGTACTACAGGGGGCAAGCGAGCTTTCTTT. It translates to CATSTTGGKRAFF.

The chain links TRBV19 to TRBJ1-5; D might be TRBD1 (5 bases). V lost 2 bases, J lost 7 bases, and 9 bases lay in between. There are 13 residues in the CDR3. CDR1 and CDR2 from the germline V gene are LNHDA and SQIVND (reference sequence). CDR3: CASSIRGWQPQHF. For the CDR3, the DNA is TGTGCCAGTAGTATACGGGGGTGGCAGCCCCAGCATTTT.